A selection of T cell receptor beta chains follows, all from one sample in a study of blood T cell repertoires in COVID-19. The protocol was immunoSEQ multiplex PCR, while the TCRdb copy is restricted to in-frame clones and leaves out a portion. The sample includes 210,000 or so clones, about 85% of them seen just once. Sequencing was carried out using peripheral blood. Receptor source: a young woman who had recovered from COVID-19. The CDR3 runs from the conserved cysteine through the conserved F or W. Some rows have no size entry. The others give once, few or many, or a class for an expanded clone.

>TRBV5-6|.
CASSTGQINYGYTF
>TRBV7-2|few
CASSHQISGSWGSDTQYF
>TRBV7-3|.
CASSALAGAYNEQFF
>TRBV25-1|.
CASSVASGTSYNEQFF
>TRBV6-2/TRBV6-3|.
CASSPYLTGEQFF
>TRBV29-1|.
CSVLGWDRGLAFF
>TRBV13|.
CASISPTGTGGNEQFF
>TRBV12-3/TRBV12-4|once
CASKTDITGELFF
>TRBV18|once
CASSSGQGAYEQYF
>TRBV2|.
CASALSSYNSPLHF
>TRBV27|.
CASSHLPLWPETQYF
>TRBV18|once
CASSPLPAGELFF
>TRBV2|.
CASSRGSPLYNEQFF
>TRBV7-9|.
CASTEYEGDEQYF
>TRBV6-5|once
CASSFGQGSYEQYF
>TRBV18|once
CASPISDRGFGYTF
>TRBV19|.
CASSSILKIYSGANVLTF
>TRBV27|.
CASRARGGFHEQYF
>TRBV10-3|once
CAISVGSSTEAFF
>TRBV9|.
CASSVAGAPYNEQFF
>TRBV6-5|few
CASSYSGRAVYEQYF
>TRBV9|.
CASSVAGLVNTEAFF
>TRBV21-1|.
CASSKHGGPPEGRDWAEAFF
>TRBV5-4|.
CASSNYGREPSYEQYF
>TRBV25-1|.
CASSPGNEDTQYF
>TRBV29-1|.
CSVGNWEGRNYGYTF
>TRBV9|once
CASSAGLADTDTQYF
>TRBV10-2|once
CASTSSSGSSYEQYF
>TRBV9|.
CASSALGSGGPQHF
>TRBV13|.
CASSFYPYEQYF
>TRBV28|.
CASRLQGAKGYTF
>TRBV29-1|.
CSWGRENYNEQFF
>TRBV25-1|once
CASRGWRGLEKLFF
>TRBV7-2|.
CASSFLAGTGELFF
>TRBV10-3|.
CAISPAGVETQYF